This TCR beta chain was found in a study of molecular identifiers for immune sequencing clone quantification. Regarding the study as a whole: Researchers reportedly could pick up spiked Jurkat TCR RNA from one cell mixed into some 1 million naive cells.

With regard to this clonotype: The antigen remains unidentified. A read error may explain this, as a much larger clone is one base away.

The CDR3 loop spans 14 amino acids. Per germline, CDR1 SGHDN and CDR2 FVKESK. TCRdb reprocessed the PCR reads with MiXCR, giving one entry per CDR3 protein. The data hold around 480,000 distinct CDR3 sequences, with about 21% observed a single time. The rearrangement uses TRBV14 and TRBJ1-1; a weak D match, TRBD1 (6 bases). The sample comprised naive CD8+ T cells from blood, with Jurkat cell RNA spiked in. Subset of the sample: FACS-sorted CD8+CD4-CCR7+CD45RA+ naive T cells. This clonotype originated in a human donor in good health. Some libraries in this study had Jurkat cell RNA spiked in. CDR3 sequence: CASSVRQVMAEASF. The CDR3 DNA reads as TGTGCCAGCAGCGTTAGACAGGTAATGGCTGAAGCTTCCTTT. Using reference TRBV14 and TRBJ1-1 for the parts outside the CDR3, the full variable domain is EAGVTQFPSHSVIEKGQTVTLRCDPISGHDNLYWYRRVMGKEIKFLLHFVKESKQDESGMPNNRFLAERTGGTYSTLKVQPAELEDSGVYFCASSVRQVMAEASFGQGTRLTVV.